This T cell receptor beta chain is from a study of blood T cells in healthy people across ages. Whole-study results and caveats: A strong correlation between TCR beta diversity and naive T cell percentage was seen. Donor CMV infection status was unknown, possibly confounding age-related changes in expanded clonotypes.

The use of a sample-barcoded 5' primer and a J-beta primer mix characterized a second PCR of about 6 to 12 cycles. Tags on each cDNA molecule came from a template-switch adaptor with 12 random nucleotides. TCRdb used MiXCR to reprocess the 5' RACE reads, holding one entry per CDR3 protein. This repertoire shows about 680,000 distinct CDR3 sequences, around 45% found once; its top ten account for roughly 31%. This clonotype was seen only a few times. The antigen is not known. Sequenced input: blood. The TCR was taken from a woman aged 60-75 years in good health.

CDR3 sequence reads: CATRTGTGGETQYF. The CDR3, as DNA: TGCGCCACCAGGACCGGGACAGGGGGAGAGACCCAGTACTTC. The chain uses TRBV5-1 and TRBJ2-7, with TRBD1 identical over 11 bases. The J call may be incorrect, as the DNA end agrees better with TRBJ2-5. Germline V gives CDR1 SGHRS, CDR2 YFSETQ. This CDR3 is 14 amino acids long.